The clone carrying this T cell receptor beta chain has just a few counts. RNA transcripts gave rise to amplified TCR beta CDR3 regions. Using the HTBI primer set, a first-round RT-PCR was run on the TCR CDR3. TCRdb reanalysed the multiplex PCR reads using MiXCR and keeps one entry per CDR3 protein. The table has 550,000 to 800,000 distinct CDR3 sequences, around 15% seen once. This sample was taken from a study of T cells in Graves' hyperthyroidism and ophthalmopathy. V was trimmed by 6 bases and J by 8 bases, leaving 16 bases between them. The CDR3 sequence is 13 residues long. CDR1 and CDR2 from the germline V gene are SNHLY and FYNNEI. No ophthalmopathy progression within 18 months constituted stable Graves' hyperthyroidism. Uncontrolled infection, other autoimmune disease, pregnancy or lactation barred patients from enrollment.

Sample: blood. The TCR was taken from a man aged 18 to 29 with Graves' hyperthyroidism. The chain recombines TRBV2 with TRBJ1-2, with D perhaps TRBD1 (6 bases). The CDR3 protein is CASRRIGGGGYTF. CDR3 sequence (DNA): TGTGCCAGCAGGAGAATAGGGGGGGGGGGCTACACCTTC.